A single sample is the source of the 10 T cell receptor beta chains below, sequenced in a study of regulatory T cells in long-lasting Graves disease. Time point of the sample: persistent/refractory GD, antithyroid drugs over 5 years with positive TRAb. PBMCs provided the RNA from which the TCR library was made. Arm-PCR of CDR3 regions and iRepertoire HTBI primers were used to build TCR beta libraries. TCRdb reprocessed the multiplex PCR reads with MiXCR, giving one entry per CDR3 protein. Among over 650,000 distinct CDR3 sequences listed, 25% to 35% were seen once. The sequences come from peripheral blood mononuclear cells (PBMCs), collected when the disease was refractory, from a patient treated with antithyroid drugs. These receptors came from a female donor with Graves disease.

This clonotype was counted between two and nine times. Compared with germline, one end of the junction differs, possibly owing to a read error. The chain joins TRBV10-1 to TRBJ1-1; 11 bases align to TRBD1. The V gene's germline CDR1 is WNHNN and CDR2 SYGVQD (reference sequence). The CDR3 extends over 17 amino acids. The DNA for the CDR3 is TGTGCCAGCAGTTACTCTTGGGACAGGGGGACTGGCACTGAAGCTTTCTTT. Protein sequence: CASSYSWDRGTGTEAFF.

This CDR3 reads CASSLDLGDNNQPQHF. The CDR3 coding sequence is TGTGCCAGCAGCTTAGATCTAGGGGACAACAATCAGCCCCAGCATTTT. The genes are TRBV11-2 and TRBJ1-5; D possibly corresponds to TRBD1 (6 bases). V shed 0 bases and J shed 3 bases, with 12 bases lying between them. Germline V lookup: CDR1 SGHAT, CDR2 FQNNGV. CDR3 length equals 16 residues.

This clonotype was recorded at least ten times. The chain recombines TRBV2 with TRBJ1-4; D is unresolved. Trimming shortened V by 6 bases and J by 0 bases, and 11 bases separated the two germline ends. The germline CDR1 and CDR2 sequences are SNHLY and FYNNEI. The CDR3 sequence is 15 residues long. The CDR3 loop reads CASRPLVTTNEKLFF. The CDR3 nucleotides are TGTGCCAGCAGGCCCCTCGTCACAACTAATGAAAAACTGTTTTTT. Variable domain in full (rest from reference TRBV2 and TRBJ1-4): EPEVTQTPSHQVTQMGQEVILRCVPISNHLYFYWYRQILGQKVEFLVSFYNNEISEKSEIFDDQFSVERPDGSNFTLKIRSTKLEDSAMYFCASRPLVTTNEKLFFGSGTQLSVL.

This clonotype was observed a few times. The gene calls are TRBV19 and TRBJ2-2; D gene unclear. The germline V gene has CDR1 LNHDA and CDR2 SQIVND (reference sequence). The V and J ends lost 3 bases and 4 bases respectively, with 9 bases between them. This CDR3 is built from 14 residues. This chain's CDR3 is CASSILGSTGELFF. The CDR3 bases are TGTGCCAGTAGTATTCTGGGCAGCACCGGGGAGCTGTTTTTT.

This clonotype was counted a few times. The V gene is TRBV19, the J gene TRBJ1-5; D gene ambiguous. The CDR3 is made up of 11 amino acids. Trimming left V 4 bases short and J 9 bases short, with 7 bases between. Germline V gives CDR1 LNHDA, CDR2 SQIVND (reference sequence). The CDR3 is CASSKPGPQHF. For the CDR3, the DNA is TGTGCCAGTAGTAAACCGGGGCCCCAGCATTTT. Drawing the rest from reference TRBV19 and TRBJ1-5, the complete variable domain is DGGITQSPKYLFRKEGQNVTLSCEQNLNHDAMYWYRQDPGQGLRLIYYSQIVNDFQKGDIAEGYSVSREKKESFPLTVTSAQKNPTAFYLCASSKPGPQHFGDGTRLSIL.

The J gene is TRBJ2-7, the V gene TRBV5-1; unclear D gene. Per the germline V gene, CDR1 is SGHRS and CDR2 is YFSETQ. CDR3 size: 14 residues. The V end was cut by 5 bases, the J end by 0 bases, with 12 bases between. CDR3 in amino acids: CASRWVPSSYEQYF. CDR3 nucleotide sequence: TGCGCCAGCAGGTGGGTTCCCAGCTCCTACGAGCAGTACTTC.

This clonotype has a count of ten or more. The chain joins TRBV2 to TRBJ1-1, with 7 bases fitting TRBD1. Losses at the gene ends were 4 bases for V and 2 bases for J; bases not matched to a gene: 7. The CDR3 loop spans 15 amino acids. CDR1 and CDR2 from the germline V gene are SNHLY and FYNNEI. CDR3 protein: CASSAYRDSNTEAFF. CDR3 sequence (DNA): TGTGCCAGCAGTGCTTACCGGGACAGCAACACTGAAGCTTTCTTT.

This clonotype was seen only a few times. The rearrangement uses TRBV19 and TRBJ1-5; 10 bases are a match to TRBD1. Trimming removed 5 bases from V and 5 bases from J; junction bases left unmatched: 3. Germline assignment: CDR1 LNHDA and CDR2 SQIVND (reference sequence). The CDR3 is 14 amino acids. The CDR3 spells CASSRQGAHQPQHF. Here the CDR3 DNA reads TGTGCCAGTAGTCGACAGGGGGCGCATCAGCCCCAGCATTTT.

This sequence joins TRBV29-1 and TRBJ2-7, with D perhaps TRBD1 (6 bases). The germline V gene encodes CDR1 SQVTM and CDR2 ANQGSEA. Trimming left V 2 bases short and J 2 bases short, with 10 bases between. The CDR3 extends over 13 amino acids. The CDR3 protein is CSVEIGGTYEQYF. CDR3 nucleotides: TGCAGCGTTGAAATTGGGGGCACCTACGAGCAGTACTTC.

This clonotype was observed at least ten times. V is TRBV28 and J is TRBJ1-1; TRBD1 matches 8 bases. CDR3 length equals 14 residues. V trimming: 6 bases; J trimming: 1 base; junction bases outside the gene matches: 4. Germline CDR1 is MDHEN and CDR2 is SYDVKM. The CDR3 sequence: CASRGTGENTEAFF. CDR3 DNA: TGTGCCAGCAGGGGGACAGGCGAGAACACTGAAGCTTTCTTT.